This entry is about one T cell receptor beta chain. No cognate antigen has been identified for it. Base-call qualities are not available, and no considerably larger clone is one nucleotide away. The sample belongs to a study of blood T cell repertoires in COVID-19 (dated by TCRdb to 2018 to 2020). Regarding the study in general: Samples from collaborators originated in the United States, Italy and Spain and spanned both the acute and convalescent phases of COVID-19. Deeply sampled blood TCRbeta repertoires from subjects exposed to, actively infected with, or recovered from COVID-19 were included in the dataset. Where available, HLA class I and class II types were obtained from metadata supplied by the sample provider rather than from assay-based typing. A freely available public database, intended as a resource for researchers studying the immune response to SARS-CoV-2, is where the repertoires were released. The material from the prospective study consisted of cDNA or gDNA derived from T cells, B-cell-depleted T cells, or PBMCs. The sample metadata nearly always contained a de-identified subject ID, COVID-19 status, age in years and sex. Samples were obtained from the ongoing ImmuneRACE study (first 160 participants) and from about 1,300 subjects provided by 6 global collaborators.

TCRbeta CDR3 regions were amplified from genomic DNA by means of the immunoSEQ Assay, a bias-controlled multiplex PCR. The source study handled its data this way. The number of nucleated cells in each sample was estimated by amplification of reference gene primers within the assay. Sequence reads were collapsed and filtered to measure the absolute abundance of every unique TCRbeta CDR3 rearrangement. For each sample, productive Simpson clonality was calculated as the square root of Simpson's diversity index across productive rearrangements. Here the immuneACCESS table is served through TCRdb, limited to in-frame sequences with V and J called. Missing clones are a known gap in these copies; in checked studies unresolved V genes cover under half, and the rest lacks a known reason. V and J calls and clone size are given by that table; D and trimming were obtained from the DNA. In this sample the table shows roughly 700,000 clones, 90% of which occur a single time. The ten largest clones add up to 0.2% to 0.3% of the sample.

V lost 5 bases and J lost 5 bases, and the count of bases not matched to a germline gene is 11. CDR1 SEHNR and CDR2 FQNEAQ are derived from the germline V gene (reference sequence). From cysteine to phenylalanine, the CDR3 is 16 amino acids long. Only the CDR3 region is kept as DNA, spanning 48 bases read in frame from base 1. Collaborating institutions collected whole blood in K2EDTA tubes following their own protocols. For TCRbeta analysis, collaborators shipped samples as frozen whole blood, isolated PBMCs, or DNA extracted from either of those sample types. General findings and caveats noted by the study authors: The quantity of clinical and demographic metadata differed by source and by participant and was supplied without curation.

This receptor was taken from a woman aged 18-29 years with acute or convalescent COVID-19. The sequenced material came from peripheral blood. The chain is assembled from TRBV7-9 and TRBJ2-1, with 8 central nucleotides matching TRBD2. This receptor carries the CDR3 CASSPPGGARDNEQFF. The nucleotide sequence reads TGTGCCAGCAGCCCCCCGGGGGGGGCGCGCGACAATGAGCAGTTCTTC.